This TCR beta chain comes out of a study of blood T cell repertoires in COVID-19. For the study at large: COVID-19 samples, acute and convalescent, were from the United States, Italy and Spain. The cDNA or gDNA used as material had been derived from T cells, B-cell-depleted T cells, or PBMCs.

Source study methods: For nucleated cells, counts were estimated from reference gene primer amplification. Some clones are missing from TCRdb's copy, which holds only in-frame ones; the method was immunoSEQ multiplex PCR. V, J and clone size are those of that table, while D and trimming were read from the DNA. The sample holds around 260,000 clones, about 85% seen once. This CDR3 spans 15 amino acids. Germline CDR1 is KGHSH and CDR2 is LQKENI. With 3 bases clipped from V and 2 bases from J, the junction kept 5 bases outside the gene matches. This TCR derives from a human donor in a cohort sampled during active COVID-19. Specimen: peripheral blood. The chain has TRBV18 and TRBJ2-3, with 7 bases fitting TRBD1. The chain's CDR3 is CASSPVGQITDTQYF. The CDR3 bases are TGTGCCAGCTCACCGGTGGGACAGATCACAGATACGCAGTATTTT.